A single T cell receptor beta chain is shown here with its context. Its antigen remains unidentified. Molecular barcoding with unique molecular identifiers was used for the TCRbeta library. TCRdb ran MiXCR on the PCR reads and lists one entry per CDR3 protein. The sample includes 700,000 to 950,000 distinct CDR3 sequences, about 15% of them seen just once. These data are taken from a study of T-cell reconstitution after alpha-beta-depleted transplantation in children. The CDR3 has 13 amino acids. The germline gives CDR1 DFQATT, CDR2 SNEGSKA (reference sequence). The V end lost 0 bases, the J end lost 6 bases, and 9 bases lay between the germline ends. Study-wide results and caveats: Surviving recipient T cells and thymic progenitors underlay high day-60 TCRbeta diversity in some patients.

The V and J genes are TRBV20-1 and TRBJ1-5, with D tentatively TRBD1 (5 bases). The material sequenced was PBMCs, mostly from graft donor cells, taken 360 days after TCRalphabeta/CD19-depleted stem cell transplant. The TCR comes from a male patient under 18 who had a stem cell transplant for acute lymphoblastic leukemia, so the T cells may come from the graft donor. This chain's CDR3 is CSAREAGSQPQHF. CDR3 bases: TGCAGTGCTAGAGAGGCAGGGAGTCAGCCCCAGCATTTT.